The clone carrying this T cell receptor (beta chain) was found a few times. Its matching antigen is unknown. This entry comes from a study of beta chain features in type 1 diabetes. Each of the sorted populations had a purity greater than 95%. Study-level points and caveats: The naive, central memory and Treg TCRB repertoires showed an apparent similarity that was greater among patients than among healthy donors. Moderate but significant shortening of TCRB CDR3s was recorded in all four CD4+ subsets from Type 1 diabetes patients.

Since all of the isolated RNA was reverse transcribed, expressed TCRB transcripts were what got sequenced. Clones were sequenced by immunoSEQ multiplex PCR, and TCRdb holds only the in-frame ones, with some missing. The repertoire holds 350,000 to 400,000 clones, with 10% to 15% as singletons. The sequence came from a young woman with type 1 diabetes. The specimen was naive CD4+ T cells from blood.

The DNA of the CDR3 is TGTGCCAGCTCGACAGCGGGTACGCAGTATTTT. It specifies CASSTAGTQYF. This chain joins TRBV25-1 and TRBJ2-3; D may be TRBD2 (6 bases). Trimming pared 8 bases from V and 8 bases from J, leaving 11 bases between. The germline V gene has CDR1 MGHDK and CDR2 SYGVNS. The CDR3 sequence is 11 residues long.